The 26 T cell receptor beta chains below were found in one sample sequenced in a study of T-cell reconstitution after alpha-beta-depleted transplantation in children. A TCRbeta library incorporating unique molecular identifiers was prepared. Via MiXCR, TCRdb re-called the PCR reads, giving one row per CDR3 protein. The sample yields roughly 200,000 distinct CDR3 sequences, approximately 10% seen once. This specimen consisted of PBMCs, obtained before TCRalphabeta/CD19-depleted stem cell transplant. Receptors originate from a child younger than two with acute myeloid leukemia, due to receive a stem cell transplant.

This clonotype was seen a few times. It may be a read error: a sequence one base away is much more abundant. CDR3 nucleotides: TGCGCCAGCAGCTCGACCTATGGCGACACCTTC. Its translation is CASSSTYGDTF. The chain couples TRBV5-1 to TRBJ1-2, with unresolved D. Germline loops: CDR1 SGHRS, CDR2 YFSETQ. This CDR3 has 11 residues. Variable domain in full (rest from reference TRBV5-1 and TRBJ1-2): KAGVTQTPRYLIKTRGQQVTLSCSPISGHRSVSWYQQTPGQGLQFLFEYFSETQRNKGNFPGRFSGRQFSNSRSEMNVSTLELGDSALYLCASSSTYGDTFGSGTRLTVV.

This clonotype was counted many times. The chain uses TRBV21-1 and TRBJ1-5. TRBV21-1 is listed as a pseudogene. CDR3 size: 20 residues. The CDR3 nucleotides read TGTGCCAGCAGCAAAAGGAAGGGGCTCTCCTGGCCTTATAGCAATCAGCCCCAGCATTTT. Residues: CASSKRKGLSWPYSNQPQHF.

This clonotype has more than one count but fewer than ten. The rearrangement links TRBV7-6 to TRBJ2-7, with unresolved D. The V gene's germline CDR1 is SGHVS and CDR2 FNYEAQ. Trimming stripped 5 bases from V and 4 bases from J, with 12 bases between. The CDR3 loop spans 13 amino acids. In DNA, the CDR3 is TGTGCCAGCAGCAAAGACATGGGGTACGAGCAGTACTTC. Amino acid sequence: CASSKDMGYEQYF. The full variable domain, rest sourced from reference TRBV7-6 and TRBJ2-7, is GAGVSQSPRYKVTKRGQDVALRCDPISGHVSLYWYRQALGQGPEFLTYFNYEAQQDKSGLPNDRFSAERPEGSISTLTIQRTEQRDSAMYRCASSKDMGYEQYFGPGTRLTVT.

Many counts were recorded for this clonotype. The chain carries TRBV7-8 and TRBJ2-5; the D gene could be TRBD1 or TRBD2 (6 bases each). This CDR3 has 16 amino acids. Trimming removed 1 base at V and 0 bases at J, with 12 bases between. Germline CDR1 SGHVS, CDR2 FQNEAQ. The CDR3 loop reads CASSLEGGSNQETQYF. The CDR3 nucleotides read TGTGCCAGCAGCTTAGAGGGGGGCAGTAACCAAGAGACCCAGTACTTC. Full variable domain (rest looked up from reference TRBV7-8 and TRBJ2-5): GAGVSQSPRYKVAKRGQDVALRCDPISGHVSLFWYQQALGQGPEFLTYFQNEAQLDKSGLPSDRFFAERPEGSVSTLKIQRTQQEDSAVYLCASSLEGGSNQETQYFGPGTRLLVL.

The genes are TRBV29-1 and TRBJ2-7, with 7 bases fitting TRBD1. With V trimmed by 4 bases and J by 2 bases, 8 bases remained unmatched. CDR1 and CDR2 from the germline V gene are SQVTM and ANQGSEA. The CDR3 has 14 residues. CDR3: CSVASGQVAYEQYF. CDR3 DNA: TGCAGCGTTGCATCCGGACAGGTCGCCTACGAGCAGTACTTC.

This clonotype appeared many times. The chain combines TRBV7-9 with TRBJ2-3; TRBD1 matches at 7 bases. The germline V gene has CDR1 SEHNR and CDR2 FQNEAQ (reference sequence). The V gene end was trimmed by 5 bases and the J gene end by 3 bases; junction bases not matched to a gene: 5. CDR3 size: 14 residues. The CDR3 reads CASSITGVTDTQYF. The CDR3 nucleotides are TGTGCCAGCAGCATCACAGGGGTGACAGATACGCAGTATTTT.

The J gene is TRBJ2-7, the V gene TRBV14; the match to TRBD1 covers 8 bases. The CDR3 runs 14 residues. V gave up 6 bases and J gave up 5 bases; unmatched junction bases: 9. CDR1 SGHDN and CDR2 FVKESK come from the germline V gene. This CDR3 reads CASRLTGDLDEQYF. Written as DNA, the CDR3 is TGTGCCAGCAGACTGACAGGGGATTTGGACGAGCAGTACTTC.

This clonotype was seen many times. The chain links TRBV7-8 to TRBJ2-6, with D uncertain. Trimming pared 2 bases from V and 4 bases from J, leaving 15 bases between. CDR3 length: 17 amino acids. Germline CDR1 and CDR2: SGHVS and FQNEAQ. The chain's CDR3 is CASSLMPTSGGANVLTF. DNA of the CDR3: TGTGCCAGCAGCTTAATGCCAACGTCTGGGGGGGCCAACGTCCTGACTTTC.

This clonotype was observed at least ten times. The genes are TRBV10-3 and TRBJ1-3; 7 nucleotides match TRBD1. The V gene end was trimmed by 10 bases and the J gene end by 3 bases; junction bases not matched to a gene: 3. There are 12 residues in the CDR3. Per the germline V gene, CDR1 is ENHRY and CDR2 is SYGVKD. CDR3 residues: CATRDSGNTIYF. In nucleotides, the CDR3 is TGTGCCACCCGGGACAGTGGAAACACCATATATTTT.

This clonotype came up many times. This chain joins TRBV10-3 and TRBJ1-2; D remains unclear. CDR1 ENHRY and CDR2 SYGVKD come from the germline V gene. The CDR3 is 12 residues long. V was pared by 2 bases and J by 6 bases, with 7 bases between. CDR3 sequence: CAISEVQNGYTF. The CDR3 region has the DNA TGTGCCATCAGTGAGGTTCAGAATGGCTACACCTTC.

This clonotype was picked up many times. The rearrangement uses TRBV12-3 or TRBV12-4 and TRBJ1-2; D is unclear. The ends were cut back, 3 bases at V and 8 bases at J, with 4 bases in the middle. The CDR3 length is 10 residues. The CDR3 coding sequence is TGTGCCAGCAGTTTTGAGGGCTACACCTTC. Translated: CASSFEGYTF.

There are a few counts of this clonotype. The rearrangement links TRBV5-1 to TRBJ2-1, with TRBD2 as a possible D gene (5 bases). Germline V lookup: CDR1 SGHRS, CDR2 YFSETQ. The CDR3 has 16 amino acids. V lost 4 bases and J 5 bases, leaving 19 bases between the germline ends. The CDR3 sequence: CASSPFRGMGNNEQFF. The CDR3 coding sequence is TGCGCCAGCAGCCCGTTTCGGGGTATGGGTAACAATGAGCAGTTCTTC.

This clonotype was counted at least ten times. J is TRBJ2-2 and V is TRBV20-1; 10 bases agree with TRBD2. This CDR3 is built from 18 residues. The V segment lost 0 bases and the J segment 1 base; nucleotides outside the gene matches: 8. The V gene's germline CDR1 is DFQATT and CDR2 SNEGSKA (reference sequence). CDR3 coding DNA: TGCAGTGCTAGAGATTATGCAGCGGGAGGGGGGAACACCGGGGAGCTGTTTTTT. Its protein is CSARDYAAGGGNTGELFF.

This clonotype appeared many times. CDR3 in amino acids: CASSRPLTSGVGDTQYF. In nucleotides, the CDR3 is TGTGCCAGCAGCCGACCGTTGACTAGCGGGGTTGGAGATACGCAGTATTTT. The V and J genes are TRBV12-3 or TRBV12-4 and TRBJ2-3; TRBD2 matches 11 bases. Trimming cost V 6 bases and J 5 bases; bases outside gene matches: 13. This CDR3 comprises 17 residues.

Points on this clonotype: Given a much more abundant clone one base away, this may be a read error. The V call is TRBV5-1, the J call TRBJ1-3; D is possibly TRBD1 (6 bases). This CDR3 has 16 residues. CDR1 and CDR2 (germline): SGHRS, YFSETQ. CDR3 region: CASSFRGLNPGNTVYF. CDR3 coding DNA: TGCGCCAGCAGCTTTCGGGGGCTAAACCCAGGCAACACCGTATATTTT.

Ten or more counts support this clonotype. This chain connects TRBV7-2 to TRBJ2-5; D is possibly TRBD2 (6 bases). Trimming pared 3 bases from V and 2 bases from J, leaving 13 bases between. CDR3 length: 15 residues. Germline V lookup: CDR1 SGHTA, CDR2 FQGNSA. The CDR3 DNA is TGTGCCAGCAGCTTCCGGAGGGCGGGACAAGAGACCCAGTACTTC. Translating it yields CASSFRRAGQETQYF.

This clonotype has at least ten counts. V is TRBV5-1 and J is TRBJ1-6; tentatively, D is TRBD1 (6 bases). This CDR3 contains 15 residues. Germline CDR1 reads SGHRS; CDR2 reads YFSETQ. The V gene lost 2 bases and the J gene lost 5 bases, with 11 bases spanning the gap. The chain's CDR3 is CASSLGTGNNSPLHF. As DNA, the CDR3 is TGCGCCAGCAGCTTAGGCACAGGGAATAATTCACCCCTCCACTTT.

This clonotype was found many times. The V gene is TRBV10-3, the J gene TRBJ2-5; a weak D match, TRBD1 (7 bases). Deletions cut 4 bases from V and 3 bases from J, with 12 bases between. The CDR3 is 14 residues long. Germline CDR1 is ENHRY and CDR2 is SYGVKD. For the CDR3, the DNA is TGTGCCATCAGTGCCCAGGGGGGTGAAGAGACCCAGTACTTC. It is translated as CAISAQGGEETQYF.

This clonotype was observed at least ten times. This rearrangement joins TRBV20-1 to TRBJ2-3; 7 bases match TRBD1. This CDR3 has 12 residues. Trimming at V came to 7 bases and at J to 4 bases, leaving 5 bases not matched to a gene. CDR1 is DFQATT and CDR2 is SNEGSKA in the germline V gene (reference sequence). CDR3 residues: CSETGDADTQYF. The DNA for the CDR3 is TGCAGTGAAACAGGGGATGCAGATACGCAGTATTTT.

This clonotype was counted many times. The chain carries TRBV18 and TRBJ1-2; tentatively, D is TRBD1 (5 bases). The ends were cut back, 6 bases at V and 7 bases at J, with 18 bases in the middle. This CDR3 is built from 14 residues. The V gene's germline CDR1 is KGHSH and CDR2 LQKENI. CDR3 DNA: TGTGCCAGCTCCATCCCTCAGAAGGGACTTGGCTACACCTTC. It yields the protein CASSIPQKGLGYTF.

Many counts were recorded for this clonotype. This chain joins TRBV20-1 and TRBJ2-5, with D perhaps TRBD2 (5 bases). The CDR3 is 15 amino acids. With 3 bases removed from V and 8 bases from J, the gap between germline ends came to 22 bases. The germline gives CDR1 DFQATT, CDR2 SNEGSKA (reference sequence). The CDR3 DNA is TGCAGTGCTAGGGATAGCGTTCGGGCCGTGGGCACCCAGTACTTC. This translates into CSARDSVRAVGTQYF.

This clonotype was recorded at least ten times. This rearrangement joins TRBV5-1 to TRBJ2-3; D ambiguous. CDR1 is SGHRS, CDR2 YFSETQ, per germline. The CDR3 totals 11 residues. Between the trimmed V and J ends, which lost 6 bases and 2 bases, there was a span of 4 bases. CDR3 DNA sequence: TGCGCCAGCACGAACACAGATACGCAGTATTTT. Encoded protein: CASTNTDTQYF.

This clonotype appeared many times. The chain uses TRBV2 and TRBJ2-1; unclear D gene. The CDR3 has 12 amino acids. The germline gives CDR1 SNHLY, CDR2 FYNNEI. The V end lost 3 bases, the J end lost 6 bases, and 6 bases lay between the germline ends. The CDR3 sequence: CASSDGVNEQFF. CDR3 in DNA: TGTGCCAGCAGTGACGGTGTCAATGAGCAGTTCTTC.

This clonotype appeared many times. This chain connects TRBV20-1 to TRBJ2-4; D unclear. The V end was cut by 6 bases, the J end by 2 bases, with 11 bases between. Germline V gene sequence: CDR1 DFQATT, CDR2 SNEGSKA (reference sequence). CDR3 length: 13 amino acids. CDR3 sequence reads: CSALEAPKNIQYF. Here the CDR3 DNA reads TGCAGTGCCCTTGAAGCACCCAAAAACATTCAGTACTTC.

There are many counts of this clonotype. The rearrangement uses TRBV7-9 and TRBJ1-3; a possible D gene is TRBD1 (5 bases). The CDR3 is made up of 16 amino acids. Germline CDR1 SEHNR, CDR2 FQNEAQ (reference sequence). With 5 bases removed from V and 0 bases from J, the gap between germline ends came to 14 bases. The CDR3 protein is CASSPWTGLSGNTIYF. DNA for the CDR3: TGTGCCAGCAGCCCCTGGACGGGACTCTCTGGAAACACCATATATTTT.

This clonotype was seen at least ten times. V is TRBV7-2 and J is TRBJ1-1, with D tentatively TRBD1 (5 bases). CDR1 and CDR2 (germline): SGHTA, FQGNSA. The CDR3 has 15 residues. V lost 0 bases to trimming and J lost 4 bases, with 12 bases between them. This chain's CDR3 is CASSLAGGIGTEAFF. CDR3 sequence (DNA): TGTGCCAGCAGCTTAGCGGGGGGGATCGGCACTGAAGCTTTCTTT.